This entry lists 2 T cell receptor beta chains sequenced from one sample in a study of human T cells and chemical hapten exposure. Time point described: patch test 1, 2 weeks after DPC sensitization. Treatment meaning: therapeutic diphenylcyclopropenone sensitization with weekly scalp DPC. TCRdb itself ran the RACE reads through MiXCR, one entry per CDR3 protein. This sample has 300,000 to 450,000 distinct CDR3 sequences; around 5% occur once, and the top ten carry 2% to 2.5%. Specimen: whole blood, collected in connection with sensitization to the hapten diphenylcyclopropenone (DPC). The receptor set was obtained from a woman aged 45-59 years with alopecia areata. Some clones in this sample may be carry-over from other donors' samples.

This chain uses TRBV25-1 with TRBJ1-5; the D is unclear. The V end was cut by 4 bases, the J end by 2 bases, with 15 bases between. Germline lookup yields CDR1 MGHDK and CDR2 SYGVNS. This CDR3 has 16 amino acids. DNA of the CDR3: TGTGCCAGCAGTGCCGCCGGCCACAGAGGCAATCAGCCCCAGCATTTT. This sequence encodes CASSAAGHRGNQPQHF.

This clonotype occurred many times. The rearrangement joins TRBV30 to TRBJ2-1; D not resolved. The germline V gene has CDR1 GTSNPN and CDR2 SVGIG (reference sequence). This CDR3 spans 14 amino acids. The germline V and J ends were trimmed by 0 bases and 6 bases, with 12 bases remaining between them. Here the CDR3 DNA reads TGTGCCTGGAGTGTAGCCCTTACGGGCAATGAGCAGTTCTTC. It translates to CAWSVALTGNEQFF.